The 3 T cell receptor beta chains reported below all come from one sample, sequenced in a study of blood T cells in healthy people across ages. Then a second PCR, running roughly 7 to 11 cycles, was carried out with a sample-barcoded 5' primer and a J-beta primer mix. From the 5' RACE reads, TCRdb called clonotypes with MiXCR, one entry per CDR3 protein. The sample has 650,000 to 1,000,000 distinct CDR3 sequences, roughly 46% seen once. Sequencing was performed on blood. The receptors originated from a man older than 75 in good health.

This clonotype came up a few times. This rearrangement joins TRBV7-2 to TRBJ2-7, with TRBD2 matching 8 bases. The V gene end was trimmed by 5 bases and the J gene end by 3 bases; junction bases not matched to a gene: 9. CDR3 length equals 15 residues. The germline V gene has CDR1 SGHTA and CDR2 FQGNSA. CDR3 amino acids: CASSQVAGGSYEQYF. CDR3 nucleotide sequence: TGTGCCAGCAGCCAAGTGGCGGGAGGTAGCTACGAGCAGTACTTC. The full variable domain, rest sourced from reference TRBV7-2 and TRBJ2-7, is GAGVSQSPSNKVTEKGKDVELRCDPISGHTALYWYRQSLGQGLEFLIYFQGNSAPDKSGLPSDRFSAERTGGSVSTLTIQRTQQEDSAVYLCASSQVAGGSYEQYFGPGTRLTVT.

This clonotype has at least ten counts. The rearrangement joins TRBV5-6 to TRBJ2-6, with TRBD1 matching 8 bases. CDR3 size: 20 residues. CDR1 SGHDT and CDR2 YYEEEE come from the germline V gene. V was clipped by 1 base and J by 1 base; unmatched bases: 13. The DNA of the CDR3 is TGTGCCAGCAGCTTGCTTTATACCGGGACAGGAAGATCTGGGGCCAACGTCCTGACTTTC. It yields the protein CASSLLYTGTGRSGANVLTF.

This chain's CDR3 is CASSYERDREQYF. CDR3 DNA: TGTGCCAGCAGCTACGAGCGGGATAGGGAGCAGTACTTC. The chain couples TRBV7-2 to TRBJ2-5; the match to TRBD2 covers 7 bases. The CDR3 runs to 13 residues. Germline loops: CDR1 SGHTA, CDR2 FQGNSA. Unmatched junction bases numbered 10, after V lost 4 bases and J lost 11 bases.